This T cell receptor beta chain comes out of a study of OX40 agonist ivuxolimab in advanced cancers. Study-wide context: Patients received ivuxolimab, an agonistic anti-OX40 (CD134) antibody. Cancers in dose escalation were hepatocellular, melanoma, renal cell and head and neck.

Study results and limitations: The antigens recognized by the expanded peripheral T cells, that is their antigen specificity, were not determined.

TCRdb's copy holds only in-frame clones and misses some; the assay was immunoSEQ multiplex PCR. The repertoire includes about 52,000 clones, roughly 83% of them detected once, and 12% sits in the top ten. In regard to this clone: The target antigen is unknown.

V was clipped by 3 bases and J by 1 base, with 11 bases between them. The CDR3 extends over 15 amino acids. CDR1 and CDR2 (germline): MDHEN, SYDVKM. The chain employs TRBV28 and TRBJ2-3; possible D gene TRBD2, 5 bases. Specimen: CD4+ or CD8+ T cells sorted from blood, collected in a trial of the OX40 agonist ivuxolimab. This TCR was recovered from an adult with an advanced solid tumor such as melanoma, head and neck, liver or kidney cancer. This chain's CDR3 is CASSFRGGGTDTQYF. For the CDR3, the DNA is TGTGCCAGCAGTTTCCGGGGTGGGGGCACAGATACGCAGTATTTT.